The clone carrying this T cell receptor (beta chain) was seen repeatedly, ten times or more. Alpha- and beta-chain coverage of first-strand cDNA came from TRAV- and TRBV-specific primers. It was with a constant-region primer and a V-primer adapter that TCRs were amplified over approximately 18 PCR cycles. TCRdb itself ran the reads through MiXCR, one entry per CDR3 protein. The sample records some 82,000 distinct CDR3 sequences, 15% to 20% being singletons. The data derive from a study of low-dose radiotherapy and immunotherapy resistance in tumors. At the level of the study: With fractions of 0.5 Gy given every 2 weeks, Cohort 1 accumulated a total of 6.5 Gy. Doses delivered to Cohort 2 were 1 Gy per fraction every two weeks, amounting to 13 Gy over 26 weeks.

Germline CDR1 is LNHDA and CDR2 is SQIVND (reference sequence). V shed 5 bases and J shed 3 bases, with 4 bases lying between them. CDR3 length: 11 residues. Time point indicated: before trial treatment. Donors, who were enrolled in a single-arm phase I dose-escalation trial, received nivolumab, ipilimumab, aspirin, low-dose cyclophosphamide and low-dose radiotherapy. Patients eligible had advanced solid tumors without tumor-infiltrating lymphocytes. The receptor was isolated from a male donor with prostate cancer. The sequenced sample was PBMCs, obtained before treatment. The V call is TRBV19, the J call TRBJ1-1; D is ambiguous. The CDR3 DNA reads TGTGCCAGTAGTGCTTACACTGAAGCTTTCTTT. Encoded protein: CASSAYTEAFF. Using reference TRBV19 and TRBJ1-1 for the parts outside the CDR3, the full variable domain is DGGITQSPKYLFRKEGQNVTLSCEQNLNHDAMYWYRQDPGQGLRLIYYSQIVNDFQKGDIAEGYSVSREKKESFPLTVTSAQKNPTAFYLCASSAYTEAFFGQGTRLTVV.